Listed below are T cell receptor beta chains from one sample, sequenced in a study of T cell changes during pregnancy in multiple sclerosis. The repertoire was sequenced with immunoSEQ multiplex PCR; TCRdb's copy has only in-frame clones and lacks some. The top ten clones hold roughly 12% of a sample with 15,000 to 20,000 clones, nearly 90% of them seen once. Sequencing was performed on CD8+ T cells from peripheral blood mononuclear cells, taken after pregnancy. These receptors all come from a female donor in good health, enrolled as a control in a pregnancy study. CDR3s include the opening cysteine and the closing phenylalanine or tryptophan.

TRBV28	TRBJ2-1	CASSPGSGDYNEQFF
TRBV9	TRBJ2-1	CASSVVQGTSDEQFF
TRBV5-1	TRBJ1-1	CASSLEGTGEAFF
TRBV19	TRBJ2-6	CASSIDTGTGANVLTF
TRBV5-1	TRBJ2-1	CASSLWLARNEQFF
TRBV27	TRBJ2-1	CASSFKRGEQFF
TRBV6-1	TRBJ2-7	CASSERASGSYEQYF
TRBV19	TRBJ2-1	CASSIGHNNEQFF
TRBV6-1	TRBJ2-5	CASSARQGSGTQYF
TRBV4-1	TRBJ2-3	CASSQDRNTDTQYF
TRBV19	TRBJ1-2	CASSVQGIYYGYTF
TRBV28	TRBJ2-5	CASMNRGYETQYF
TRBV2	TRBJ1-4	CAIPGGGPATNEKLFF
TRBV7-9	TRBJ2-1	CASSSPLGVASHYNEQFF
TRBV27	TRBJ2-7	CASSFSGNTGLEQYF
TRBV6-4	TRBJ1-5	CASSDSGGNQPQHF
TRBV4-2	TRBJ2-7	CASTPYGGVSLYEQYF
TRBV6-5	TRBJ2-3	CASREIAVWEDTQYF
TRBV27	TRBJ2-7	CASSWGGYSYEQYF
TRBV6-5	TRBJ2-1	CASSPGQVIRNEQFF
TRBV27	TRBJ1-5	CASSLSGQGSFQPQHF
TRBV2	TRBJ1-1	CASRPGARDTEAFF
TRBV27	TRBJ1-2	CASSLQFHIGSHNYGYTF
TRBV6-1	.	CASSEEGGTVYEQYF
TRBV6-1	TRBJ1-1	CASSEEGTGVPEAFF
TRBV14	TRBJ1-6	CASSRGDSLYNSPLHF
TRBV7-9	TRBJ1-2	CASSLAVVSSRGYTF
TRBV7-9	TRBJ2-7	CASSSGQFYEQYF
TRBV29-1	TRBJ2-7	CSGGGGYEQYF
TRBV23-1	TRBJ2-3	CASRRTSGSAGAGDTQYF
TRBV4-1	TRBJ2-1	CASSQGRGGYEQFF
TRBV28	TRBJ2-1	CASSPNYNEQFF
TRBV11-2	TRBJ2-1	CASSPDSYNEQFF
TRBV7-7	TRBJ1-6	CASSLGGGSPLHF
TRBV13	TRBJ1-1	CASSFGTANTEAFF
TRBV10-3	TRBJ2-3	CATFLDTQYF
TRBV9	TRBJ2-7	CASSSSGGASYEQYF
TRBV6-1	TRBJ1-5	CASSEETGNQPQHF
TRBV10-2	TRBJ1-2	CASSESSRGGYGYTF
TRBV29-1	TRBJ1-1	CSVGTGETEAFF
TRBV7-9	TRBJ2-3	CASSPQGTTTDTQYF
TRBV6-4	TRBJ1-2	CASSDSGESGGYTF
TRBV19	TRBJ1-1	CASISRTGHTEAFF
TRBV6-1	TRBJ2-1	CASSDTDNPYNEQFF
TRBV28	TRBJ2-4	CASSFRGLAKNIQYF
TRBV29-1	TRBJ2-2	CSVLAPNTGELFF
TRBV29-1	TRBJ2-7	CSVRTGGIYEQYF
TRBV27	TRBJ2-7	CASSPGTRAYEQYF
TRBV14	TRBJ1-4	CASSLRQGATNEKLFF
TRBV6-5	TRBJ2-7	CASSKQGLTTLEQYF
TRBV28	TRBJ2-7	CASSLVGEGEEQYF
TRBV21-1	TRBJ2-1	CASSIQSGSTSNEQFF
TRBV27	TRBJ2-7	CASSFSRTGLWWEQYF
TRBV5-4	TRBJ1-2	CASSPWDRGYGYTF